Following are 26 T cell receptor beta chains from one sample sequenced in a study of glioma-infiltrating T cells. Amplification of TCR alpha and beta CDR3 regions from RNA used iRepertoire nested multiplex PCR. MiXCR, applied by TCRdb to the multiplex PCR reads, yields one record per CDR3 protein. The table includes about 190,000 distinct CDR3 sequences, 30% to 40% detected once. The sequenced material came from glioma tissue, nonneoplastic brain tissue, or PBMCs (not recorded which). Receptors were obtained from a human donor with low-grade glioma or glioblastoma, undergoing nonglioma brain surgery, or in good health (not recorded which).

This clonotype was seen at least ten times. This chain links TRBV6-7 with TRBJ1-1; 7 bases align to TRBD1. TRBV6-7 is designated an ORF whose function remains uncertain. The CDR3 runs 13 residues. With V trimmed by 5 bases and J by 11 bases, 11 bases remained unmatched. CDR3 amino acids: CASSPPGTEDAFF. The CDR3, as DNA: TGTGCCAGCAGTCCCCCCGGGACAGAGGACGCTTTCTTT.

The V call is TRBV5-8, the J call TRBJ2-3; 12 bases match TRBD2. This CDR3 is built from 15 residues. The germline CDR1 and CDR2 sequences are SGHTS and YDEGEE. The ends lost 6 bases at V and 2 bases at J; junction bases unmatched: 4. CDR3 DNA sequence: TGTGCCAGCACCAGGACTAGCGGGACCACAGATACGCAGTATTTT. Translating gives CASTRTSGTTDTQYF. Looking up the rest from reference TRBV5-8 and TRBJ2-3 gives the full variable domain: EAGVTQSPTHLIKTRGQQATLRCSPISGHTSVYWYQQALGLGLQFLLWYDEGEERNRGNFPPRFSGRQFPNYSSELNVNALELEDSALYLCASTRTSGTTDTQYFGPGTRLTVL.

To note about this clonotype: Since a much larger clone is just one base distant, this may be a read error. This CDR3 is CSASARFLSITRGNEQFF. The DNA for the CDR3 is TGCAGTGCTAGCGCACGCTTCTTGAGTATCACCCGAGGCAATGAGCAGTTCTTC. The chain carries TRBV20-1 and TRBJ2-1; the D is unclear. Germline V gene sequence: CDR1 DFQATT, CDR2 SNEGSKA (reference sequence). This CDR3 is built from 18 residues. V was trimmed by 3 bases and J by 6 bases, leaving 27 bases between them.

Many counts were recorded for this clonotype. The chain joins TRBV4-2 to TRBJ1-3, with no clear D. The CDR3 sequence is 14 residues long. V gave up 0 bases and J gave up 4 bases, with 7 bases separating them. Germline assignment: CDR1 LGHNA and CDR2 YNFKEQ. CDR3 coding DNA: TGTGCCAGCAGCCAAGATTCAGTCGGAAACACCATATATTTT. It codes for CASSQDSVGNTIYF.

There are many counts of this clonotype. The V gene is TRBV19, the J gene TRBJ2-3; 7 positions match TRBD2. The CDR3 is made up of 13 amino acids. CDR1 and CDR2 (germline): LNHDA, SQIVND (reference sequence). V lost 7 bases, J lost 1 base, and 2 bases stayed unmatched. The CDR3 sequence is CASNAGGTDTQYF. CDR3 in DNA: TGTGCCAGTAATGCGGGAGGCACAGATACGCAGTATTTT.

The chain is built from TRBV24-1 and TRBJ2-1; 10 bases are a match to TRBD2. This CDR3 has 20 residues. CDR1 and CDR2 from the germline V gene are KGHDR and SFDVKD. With V trimmed by 4 bases and J by 0 bases, 14 bases remained unmatched. The CDR3, as DNA: TGTGCCACCAGTGACTGGACTAGCGGCCGCCCGACGTCCTCCTACAATGAGCAGTTCTTC. This translates into CATSDWTSGRPTSSYNEQFF.

This clonotype has at least ten counts. V and J are TRBV19 and TRBJ1-1; TRBD1 agrees at 7 bases. V dropped 3 bases and J dropped 0; count of bases not matched to a gene: 7. The germline gives CDR1 LNHDA, CDR2 SQIVND (reference sequence). CDR3 length equals 16 residues. The DNA for the CDR3 is TGTGCCAGTAGTATTGGGACTGGACAGGTGAACACTGAAGCTTTCTTT. This sequence encodes CASSIGTGQVNTEAFF.

The V gene is TRBV11-2, the J gene TRBJ2-1, with TRBD1 matching over 8 bases. The CDR3 is 16 residues long. Per germline, CDR1 SGHAT and CDR2 FQNNGV. V shed 1 base and J 5 bases; nucleotides not matched to a gene: 7. The CDR3 protein is CASSLGGDRFNNEQFF. For the CDR3, the DNA is TGTGCCAGCAGCTTAGGGGGGGACAGGTTCAACAATGAGCAGTTCTTC.

There are many counts of this clonotype. The chain combines TRBV11-1 with TRBJ2-1; the D is unclear. There are 13 residues in the CDR3. CDR1 and CDR2 from the germline V gene are SGHAT and FQDESV (reference sequence). V lost 0 bases to trimming and J lost 7 bases, with 7 bases between them. The CDR3 protein is CASSLAWGNEQFF. The CDR3 bases are TGTGCCAGCAGCTTAGCTTGGGGTAATGAGCAGTTCTTC.

This clonotype was seen at least ten times. The CDR3 coding sequence is TGTGCCAGCAGTCCTATCCGGGTCGTTCAGGAGCAGTTCTTC. As protein: CASSPIRVVQEQFF. The J gene is TRBJ2-1, the V gene TRBV28; D is undetermined. The CDR3 contains 14 residues. The V and J ends lost 5 bases and 10 bases respectively, with 18 bases between them. Germline V lookup: CDR1 MDHEN, CDR2 SYDVKM.

This clonotype was detected only once. At one end, the junction sequence differs from germline, possibly due to a read error. The CDR3 region has the DNA TGTGCCAGCAGTTACGACGTGAACACTAAAGCTTTATTT. It specifies CASSYDVNTKALF. J is TRBJ1-1 and V is TRBV6-6; D is ambiguous. The CDR3 runs 13 residues. Per germline, CDR1 MNHNY and CDR2 SVGAGI (reference sequence).

In the case of this clonotype: The missing conserved phenylalanine or tryptophan at the end of this CDR3 makes a read error likely. The chain joins TRBV30 to TRBJ2-7; TRBD2 might be the D (5 bases). This CDR3 contains 12 residues. Deletions cut 2 bases from V and 2 bases from J, with 7 bases between. Per germline, CDR1 GTSNPN and CDR2 SVGIG (reference sequence). The CDR3: CAWSTGTYEQYL. In DNA, the CDR3 is TGTGCCTGGAGTACGGGGACCTACGAGCAGTACCTC.

In regard to this clonotype: Lacking the conserved final phenylalanine or tryptophan, this CDR3 likely reflects a read error. The J gene is TRBJ2-1, the V gene TRBV20-1; 10 nucleotides line up with TRBD2. J gave up 8 bases and V 5 bases, and 12 bases lay outside the gene matches. The CDR3 is 15 amino acids. Germline V gene sequence: CDR1 DFQATT, CDR2 SNEGSKA (reference sequence). CDR3 DNA sequence: TGCAGTGCTGCCCTCCCTAGCGGGAGTAGCCATGAGCAGTTCCTC. Its translation: CSAALPSGSSHEQFL.

Points on this clonotype: With a much larger clone just one base away, this may be a read error. The V and J genes are TRBV4-1 and TRBJ1-5; 7 bases are a match to TRBD1. The CDR3 totals 16 residues. CDR1 and CDR2 from the germline V gene are MGHRA and YSYEKL. CDR3 nucleotide sequence: TGCGCCAGCAGCCAACCGACAGGGCCTAGCAATAAGCCCCAGCATTTT. Translating it yields CASSQPTGPSNKPQHF.

A note on this clonotype: Compared with germline, one end of the junction differs, possibly owing to a read error. The chain carries TRBV7-9 and TRBJ2-4; tentatively, D is TRBD1 or TRBD2 (5 bases each). The CDR3 has 13 amino acids. Germline-derived CDR1 and CDR2 are SEHNR and FQNEAQ (reference sequence). CDR3 loop: CAISLEGTDIHYF. CDR3 coding DNA: TGTGCCATCAGCTTAGAAGGGACGGACATTCATTACTTC. The entire variable domain, with the rest obtained from reference TRBV7-9 and TRBJ2-4, is as follows: DTGVSQNPRHKITKRGQNVTFRCDPISEHNRLYWYRQTLGQGPEFLTYFQNEAQLEKSRLLSDRFSAERPKGSFSTLEIQRTEQGDSAMYLCAISLEGTDIHYFGAGTRLSVL.

This clonotype was picked up many times. The V and J genes are TRBV10-3 and TRBJ2-7; D may be TRBD2 (6 bases). V was pared by 10 bases and J by 5 bases, with 18 bases between. From germline, CDR1 is ENHRY and CDR2 SYGVKD. The CDR3 has 13 residues. The chain's CDR3 is CATRDSSGNEQYF. CDR3 DNA: TGTGCCACGCGGGACTCCTCAGGAAACGAGCAGTACTTC.

This chain links TRBV5-4 with TRBJ2-7; tentative D call: TRBD2 (6 bases). The germline gives CDR1 SGHNT, CDR2 YYREEE (reference sequence). The CDR3 sequence is 14 residues long. Trimming took 3 bases from V and 3 from J, leaving 13 bases between them. The CDR3 coding sequence is TGTGCCAGCAGCTCGGTAGCGGAGGACTACGAGCAGTACTTC. This gives the protein CASSSVAEDYEQYF. Using reference TRBV5-4 and TRBJ2-7 for the parts outside the CDR3, the full variable domain is ETGVTQSPTHLIKTRGQQVTLRCSSQSGHNTVSWYQQALGQGPQFIFQYYREEENGRGNFPPRFSGLQFPNYSSELNVNALELDDSALYLCASSSVAEDYEQYFGPGTRLTVT.

Regarding this clonotype: A much larger clone differs by one base, so this may be a read error. The chain combines TRBV20-1 with TRBJ2-5; no clear D gene. Germline CDR1 and CDR2: DFQATT and SNEGSKA (reference sequence). The CDR3 contains 12 residues. This CDR3 is CSGRIFQETKYF. The CDR3 nucleotides read TGCAGCGGTCGGATATTCCAAGAGACCAAGTACTTC.

This clonotype was seen repeatedly, ten times or more. The chain employs TRBV12-3 or TRBV12-4 and TRBJ1-5; unclear D gene. V was trimmed by 3 bases and J by 0 bases, leaving 3 bases between them. CDR3 length: 13 residues. CDR3 coding DNA: TGTGCCAGCAGTTTCAGTAGCAATCAGCCCCAGCATTTT. It yields the protein CASSFSSNQPQHF.

This chain links TRBV9 with TRBJ1-2; TRBD1 is a possible D gene (5 bases). Germline values: CDR1 SGDLS, CDR2 YYNGEE. The length of the CDR3 is 15 residues. V shed 0 bases and J shed 0 bases, with 9 bases lying between them. The CDR3 reads CASSVAGLANYGYTF. CDR3 DNA: TGTGCCAGCAGCGTAGCGGGGCTGGCTAACTATGGCTACACCTTC.

This clonotype has a count of ten or more. The chain joins TRBV5-4 to TRBJ1-1; no clear D. The V end was cut by 0 bases, the J end by 0 bases, with 6 bases between. CDR3 length: 14 residues. Germline V gives CDR1 SGHNT, CDR2 YYREEE (reference sequence). CDR3 nucleotide sequence: TGTGCCAGCAGCTTGGAACAGCTGAACACTGAAGCTTTCTTT. It is translated as CASSLEQLNTEAFF. The complete variable domain, with remaining parts taken from reference TRBV5-4 and TRBJ1-1, reads ETGVTQSPTHLIKTRGQQVTLRCSSQSGHNTVSWYQQALGQGPQFIFQYYREEENGRGNFPPRFSGLQFPNYSSELNVNALELDDSALYLCASSLEQLNTEAFFGQGTRLTVV.

Many counts were recorded for this clonotype. This sequence joins TRBV10-3 and TRBJ2-3; a possible D gene is TRBD2 (5 bases). The V and J ends lost 3 bases and 6 bases respectively, with 16 bases between them. Germline CDR1 reads ENHRY; CDR2 reads SYGVKD. CDR3 length: 15 amino acids. The CDR3 spells CAISDPGETADTQYF. DNA for the CDR3: TGTGCCATCAGTGACCCCGGGGAAACTGCGGATACGCAGTATTTT.

In its sample, this clonotype was seen many times. The chain is built from TRBV20-1 and TRBJ2-5; 13 positions match TRBD2. After removal of 4 bases from V and 0 bases from J, the junction contained 2 bases not matched to a gene. In germline, CDR1 is DFQATT, CDR2 SNEGSKA (reference sequence). This CDR3 contains 15 residues. In nucleotides, the CDR3 is TGCAGTGCTAAGGGGACTAGCGGGGACCAAGAGACCCAGTACTTC. It codes for CSAKGTSGDQETQYF.

Many counts were recorded for this clonotype. The chain recombines TRBV2 with TRBJ1-1; a weak D match, TRBD1 (5 bases). CDR3 size: 14 residues. CDR1 SNHLY and CDR2 FYNNEI come from the germline V gene. V lost 3 bases, J lost 6 bases, and 14 bases lay in between. The CDR3 loop is CASSESWGGAEAFF. The CDR3 bases are TGTGCCAGCAGTGAGTCCTGGGGAGGGGCTGAAGCTTTCTTT.

In its sample, this clonotype was seen many times. The chain joins TRBV7-2 to TRBJ2-7; unclear D gene. The CDR3 has 11 amino acids. V was pared by 5 bases and J by 3 bases, with 5 bases between. The germline V gene encodes CDR1 SGHTA and CDR2 FQGNSA. DNA of the CDR3: TGTGCCAGCAGCAATCGCTACGAGCAGTACTTC. Protein sequence: CASSNRYEQYF.

This clonotype has ten or more counts. The V and J genes are TRBV4-1 and TRBJ2-2; no clear D gene. The germline V and J ends were trimmed by 0 bases and 4 bases, with 12 bases remaining between them. The germline CDR1 and CDR2 sequences are MGHRA and YSYEKL. The CDR3 runs to 16 residues. CDR3 sequence: CASSQDLRPPTGELFF. The DNA for the CDR3 is TGCGCCAGCAGCCAAGATCTGCGACCGCCCACCGGGGAGCTGTTTTTT.